The next 18 T cell receptor beta chains were all read from a single sample in a study of blood T cell repertoires in COVID-19. Sequenced by immunoSEQ multiplex PCR; TCRdb stores in-frame clones only, minus some. Of tens of thousands of clones listed, approximately 80% are singletons. Source material: peripheral blood. The receptors were sampled from a man in his sixties with COVID-19, enrolled during active disease.

This chain joins TRBV4-2 and TRBJ2-5, with 12 bases matching TRBD2. The CDR3 is 18 residues long. Germline CDR1 LGHNA, CDR2 YNFKEQ. Trimming at V came to 0 bases and at J to 4 bases, leaving 9 bases not matched to a gene. CDR3 region: CASSQDLATSGGLETQYF. The CDR3, as DNA: TGTGCCAGCAGCCAAGATCTTGCGACTAGCGGGGGACTAGAGACCCAGTACTTC.

The chain carries TRBV10-3 and TRBJ2-3; D not certain. Deletions cut 10 bases from V and 2 bases from J, with 16 bases between. Looked up from germline, CDR1 is ENHRY and CDR2 is SYGVKD. The CDR3 has 14 amino acids. The CDR3 is CATLGQSYTDTQYF. The CDR3 bases are TGTGCCACCCTTGGGCAGAGCTACACAGATACGCAGTATTTT.

The chain uses TRBV30 and TRBJ2-4; D perhaps matches TRBD2 (6 bases). The CDR3 covers 14 residues. Germline lookup yields CDR1 GTSNPN and CDR2 SVGIG (reference sequence). V lost 4 bases and J lost 3, with 13 bases in between. CDR3 nucleotides: TGTGCCTGGACCTCTAAGGGAGGCAAAAACATTCAGTACTTC. It translates to CAWTSKGGKNIQYF.

The chain combines TRBV5-1 with TRBJ2-3; 16 nucleotides align to TRBD2. The CDR3 spans 17 residues. Germline V gene lookup returns CDR1 SGHRS and CDR2 YFSETQ. V shed 4 bases, J shed 4 bases, and the junction held 6 bases outside the gene matches. The CDR3 sequence is CASSKGLAGGGSDTQYF. DNA of the CDR3: TGCGCCAGCAGCAAGGGACTAGCGGGAGGGGGGTCAGATACGCAGTATTTT.

CDR3: CASRTTGVRNTQYF. The CDR3 nucleotides are TGTGCCAGCAGAACGACAGGGGTAAGGAATACGCAGTATTTT. The chain couples TRBV28 to TRBJ2-3; 8 positions agree with TRBD1. Germline values: CDR1 MDHEN, CDR2 SYDVKM. The CDR3 covers 14 residues. V was clipped by 6 bases and J by 7 bases; unmatched bases: 9.

V is TRBV7-3 and J is TRBJ1-1; a weak D match, TRBD1 (5 bases). This CDR3 comprises 13 residues. Germline CDR1 SGHTA, CDR2 FQGTGA. Trimming left V 4 bases short and J 5 bases short, with 11 bases between. The CDR3 loop is CASSSRVETEAFF. CDR3 DNA: TGTGCCAGCAGCTCCAGGGTGGAGACTGAAGCTTTCTTT. The full variable domain, its missing parts supplied by reference TRBV7-3 and TRBJ1-1, is GAGVSQTPSNKVTEKGKYVELRCDPISGHTALYWYRQSLGQGPEFLIYFQGTGAADDSGLPNDRFFAVRPEGSVSTLKIQRTERGDSAVYLCASSSRVETEAFFGQGTRLTVV.

This clone was observed a few times. V gene TRBV10-2 combines with J gene TRBJ1-2; 10 bases match TRBD1. The CDR3 is made up of 13 amino acids. Germline values: CDR1 WSHSY, CDR2 SAAADI. Trimming cost V 8 bases and J 4 bases; bases outside gene matches: 4. DNA for the CDR3: TGCGCCAGCCGCCGGGACAGGGGCTATGGCTACACCTTC. This codes for CASRRDRGYGYTF.

The chain uses TRBV12-5 and TRBJ1-1; a possible D gene is TRBD1 (6 bases). The germline V and J ends were trimmed by 6 bases and 6 bases, with 17 bases remaining between them. Germline V CDR1 and CDR2: LGHNT, FRNRAP. The CDR3 is 14 residues long. The CDR3 DNA follows: TGTGCTAGTGGCTTGACAGGTTGGGGTGCTGAAGCTTTCTTT. Residues: CASGLTGWGAEAFF. The whole variable domain, filled in from reference TRBV12-5 and TRBJ1-1, reads DARVTQTPRHKVTEMGQEVTMRCQPILGHNTVFWYRQTMMQGLELLAYFRNRAPLDDSGMPKDRFSAEMPDATLATLKIQPSEPRDSAVYFCASGLTGWGAEAFFGQGTRLTVV.

The chain has TRBV20-1 and TRBJ1-1; a weak D match, TRBD1 (5 bases). Trimming removed 3 bases at V and 6 bases at J, with 8 bases between. The CDR3 contains 11 residues. Germline CDR1 DFQATT, CDR2 SNEGSKA (reference sequence). CDR3 in DNA: TGCAGTGCTAGGGGGGGTTCTGAAGCTTTCTTT. Translation: CSARGGSEAFF.

CDR3 residues: CASSDYRGGNEQYF. The DNA for the CDR3 is TGTGCCAGCAGTGACTACCGCGGGGGGAACGAGCAGTACTTC. The chain carries TRBV28 and TRBJ2-7, with 8 nucleotides matching TRBD2. Trimming at V came to 5 bases and at J to 5 bases, leaving 8 bases not matched to a gene. The CDR3 totals 14 residues. The germline CDR1 and CDR2 sequences are MDHEN and SYDVKM.

This chain links TRBV4-1 with TRBJ1-2, with a weak D call TRBD1 (5 bases). Between the trimmed V and J ends, which lost 0 bases and 3 bases, there was a span of 14 bases. The CDR3 contains 16 residues. Germline V gives CDR1 MGHRA, CDR2 YSYEKL. CDR3 loop: CASSQDSGGADYGYTF. CDR3 bases: TGCGCCAGCAGCCAAGATTCCGGGGGAGCGGACTATGGCTACACCTTC.

The J gene is TRBJ2-7, the V gene TRBV6-1; 13 positions agree with TRBD2. The CDR3 has 17 residues. The V segment lost 0 bases and the J segment 5 bases; nucleotides outside the gene matches: 7. Germline V gives CDR1 MNHNS, CDR2 SASEGT. The CDR3 protein is CASSEALLAGGIHEQYF. Written as DNA, the CDR3 is TGTGCCAGCAGTGAAGCGCTACTAGCGGGAGGGATCCACGAGCAGTACTTC.

In its sample, this clone was seen once. The chain has TRBV27 and TRBJ2-2; D possibly corresponds to TRBD2 (6 bases). Trimming removed 8 bases from V and 6 bases from J, with 25 bases in between. The CDR3 loop spans 17 amino acids. The germline CDR1 and CDR2 sequences are MNHEY and SMNVEV (reference sequence). The CDR3 DNA follows: TGTGCCAGCGGCCCTCGCCCGCCGGGAGAGGGTGCCGGGGAGCTGTTTTTT. Protein: CASGPRPPGEGAGELFF.

The chain links TRBV19 to TRBJ1-1; 9 nucleotides agree with TRBD1. Germline values: CDR1 LNHDA, CDR2 SQIVND (reference sequence). The CDR3 totals 14 residues. With V trimmed by 1 base and J by 6 bases, 3 bases remained unmatched. As DNA, the CDR3 is TGTGCCAGTAGTATAGGGGACAGGGCACCTGAAGCTTTCTTT. Amino acids: CASSIGDRAPEAFF.

This clone was seen more than once but under ten times. The DNA of the CDR3 is TGTGCCAGCAGCCCCGGACAGGGGAATTCACCCCTCCACTTT. Translation: CASSPGQGNSPLHF. V is TRBV7-9 and J is TRBJ1-6; 9 nucleotides align to TRBD1. CDR3 length: 14 residues. Looked up from germline, CDR1 is SEHNR and CDR2 is FQNEAQ (reference sequence). The V gene end was trimmed by 5 bases and the J gene end by 7 bases; junction bases not matched to a gene: 3. Looking up the rest from reference TRBV7-9 and TRBJ1-6 gives the full variable domain: DTGVSQNPRHKITKRGQNVTFRCDPISEHNRLYWYRQTLGQGPEFLTYFQNEAQLEKSRLLSDRFSAERPKGSFSTLEIQRTEQGDSAMYLCASSPGQGNSPLHFGNGTRLTVT.

V is TRBV27 and J is TRBJ1-6; weak D call: TRBD1 (5 bases). The CDR3 is made up of 13 amino acids. V was cut by 3 bases and J by 9 bases, with 9 bases left in between. Germline values: CDR1 MNHEY, CDR2 SMNVEV (reference sequence). The chain's CDR3 is CASSFRQGSPLHF. The DNA of the CDR3 is TGTGCCAGCAGTTTTCGGCAGGGTTCACCCCTCCACTTT.

V gene TRBV2 combines with J gene TRBJ1-2; D might be TRBD1 (5 bases). Germline values: CDR1 SNHLY, CDR2 FYNNEI. V was pared by 0 bases and J by 5 bases, with 10 bases between. The CDR3 contains 14 residues. The CDR3: CASSEANQGYGYTF. In nucleotides, the CDR3 is TGTGCCAGCAGTGAAGCGAACCAGGGATATGGCTACACCTTC.

The chain recombines TRBV3-1 (or the pseudogene TRBV3-2) with TRBJ1-6; TRBD1 aligns across 7 bases. Germline V gives CDR1 LGHDT, CDR2 YNNKEL (reference sequence). Trimming removed 4 bases from V and 5 bases from J; junction bases left unmatched: 2. The length of the CDR3 is 14 residues. CDR3 amino acids: CASSRGQDNSPLHF. CDR3 nucleotide sequence: TGTGCCAGCAGCCGAGGACAGGATAATTCACCCCTCCACTTT.